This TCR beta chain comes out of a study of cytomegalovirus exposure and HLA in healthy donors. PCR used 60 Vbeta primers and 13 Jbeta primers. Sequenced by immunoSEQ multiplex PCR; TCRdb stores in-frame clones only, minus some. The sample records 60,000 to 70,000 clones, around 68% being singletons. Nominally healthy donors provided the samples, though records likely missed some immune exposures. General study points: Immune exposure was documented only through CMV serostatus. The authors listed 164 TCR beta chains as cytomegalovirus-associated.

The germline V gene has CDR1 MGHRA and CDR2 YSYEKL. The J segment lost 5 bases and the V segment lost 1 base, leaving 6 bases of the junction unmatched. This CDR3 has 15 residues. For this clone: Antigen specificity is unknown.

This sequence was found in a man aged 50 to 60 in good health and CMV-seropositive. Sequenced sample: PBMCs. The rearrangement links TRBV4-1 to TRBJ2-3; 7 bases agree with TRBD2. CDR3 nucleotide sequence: TGCGCCAGCAGCCAAGTTCGGGGGGTTTTAGATACGCAGTATTTT. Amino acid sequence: CASSQVRGVLDTQYF.